The clone carrying this T cell receptor beta chain was counted between two and nine times. Its antigen is not identified. The data were obtained in a study of T cells after yellow fever vaccination. The overall study: Those fractions that held only low numbers of cells were prepared using the SMART-Seq v4 Ultra Low Input RNA kit. Study conclusions and caveats: Most primary-vaccination clones recurred post-booster (just under 98% CD4, roughly 91% CD8). FACS-sorted repertoires could harbor abundant contaminating bulk-population clonotypes.

UMIs were added to TCR cDNA along with a universal primer site when it was made by 5'RACE template switching. TCRdb passed the 5' RACE reads through MiXCR, listing each CDR3 protein once. Among 250,000 to 350,000 distinct CDR3 sequences, 3.5% to 4.5% were seen once, and the ten largest hold roughly a fifth. This CDR3 contains 18 residues. V was cut by 5 bases and J by 0 bases, with 17 bases left in between. Germline V gene data show CDR1 as SGHTA and CDR2 as FQGNSA. V usage is TRBV7-2 and J usage is TRBJ1-6; TRBD1 is a possible D gene (6 bases). The material was PBMCs, obtained 15 days after the yellow fever booster vaccination. The sequence was collected from a man aged 18 to 30 who received the YFV17D yellow fever vaccine. CDR3 sequence reads: CASSPAGQRSSYNSPLHF. The CDR3 DNA sequence: TGTGCCAGCAGCCCGGCGGGACAACGGAGCTCCTATAATTCACCCCTCCACTTT. Complete variable domain (other parts from reference TRBV7-2 and TRBJ1-6): GAGVSQSPSNKVTEKGKDVELRCDPISGHTALYWYRQSLGQGLEFLIYFQGNSAPDKSGLPSDRFSAERTGGSVSTLTIQRTQQEDSAVYLCASSPAGQRSSYNSPLHFGNGTRLTVT.